A single sample gave rise to the 4 T cell receptor beta chains below, sequenced in a study of monozygotic twins with inflammatory bowel disease. For each CDR3 protein, TCRdb gives one entry from its re-call of the 5' RACE reads, without DNA. In total, the table holds about 330,000 distinct CDR3 sequences. The sequencing sample was made of blood. These receptors were taken from a human donor with ulcerative colitis or Crohn's disease, or a healthy co-twin of an affected twin (not recorded which).

The chain couples TRBV14 to TRBJ2-3. Germline loops: CDR1 SGHDN, CDR2 FVKESK. This CDR3 has 15 residues. This CDR3 is CASSKGDGGPDTQYF.

The chain recombines TRBV6-2 or TRBV6-3 with TRBJ2-5; TCRdb picks TRBD1, but there is no DNA to check that call. This CDR3 region has 13 residues. Germline-derived CDR1 and CDR2 are MNHEY and SVGEGT. Here the CDR3 reads CASTRGLGETQYF.

The rearrangement uses TRBV4-3 and TRBJ2-7. This CDR3 has 15 residues. Germline values: CDR1 LGHNA, CDR2 YSLEER. The CDR3 sequence: CASSSNGGRANEQYF.

The genes are TRBV7-9 and TRBJ1-3; TCRdb's D call of TRBD1 is untestable without DNA. The CDR3 runs 14 residues. The V gene's germline CDR1 is SEHNR and CDR2 FQNEAQ (reference sequence). The CDR3 sequence is CASSWWDGGNTIYF.